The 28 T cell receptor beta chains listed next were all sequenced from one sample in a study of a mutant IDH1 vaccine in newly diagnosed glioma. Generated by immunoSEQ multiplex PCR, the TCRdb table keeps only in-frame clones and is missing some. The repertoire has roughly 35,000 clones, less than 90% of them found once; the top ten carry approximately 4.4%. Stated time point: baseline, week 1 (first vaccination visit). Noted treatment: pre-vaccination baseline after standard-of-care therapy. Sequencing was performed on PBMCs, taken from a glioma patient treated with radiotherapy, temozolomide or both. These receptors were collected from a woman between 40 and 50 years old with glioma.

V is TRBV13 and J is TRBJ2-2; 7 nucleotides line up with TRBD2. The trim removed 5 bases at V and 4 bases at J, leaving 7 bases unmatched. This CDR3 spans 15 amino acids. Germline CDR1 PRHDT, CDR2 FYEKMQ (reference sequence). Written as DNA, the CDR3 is TGTGCCAGCAGCGAGTGGGGCGGGGGCACCGGGGAGCTGTTTTTT. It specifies CASSEWGGGTGELFF.

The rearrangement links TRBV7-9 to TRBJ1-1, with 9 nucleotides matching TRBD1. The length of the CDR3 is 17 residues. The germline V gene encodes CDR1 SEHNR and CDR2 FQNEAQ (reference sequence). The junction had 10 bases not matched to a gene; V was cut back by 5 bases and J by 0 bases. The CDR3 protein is CASSPNRDRVLNTEAFF. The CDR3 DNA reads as TGTGCCAGCAGCCCAAACCGGGACAGGGTTTTGAACACTGAAGCTTTCTTT.

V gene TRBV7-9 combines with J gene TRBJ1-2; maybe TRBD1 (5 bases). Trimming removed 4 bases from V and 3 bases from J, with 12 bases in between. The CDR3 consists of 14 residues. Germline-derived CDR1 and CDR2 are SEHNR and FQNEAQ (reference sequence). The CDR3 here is CASSSGGADYGYTF. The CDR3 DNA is TGTGCCAGCAGCTCGGGAGGGGCAGACTATGGCTACACCTTC.

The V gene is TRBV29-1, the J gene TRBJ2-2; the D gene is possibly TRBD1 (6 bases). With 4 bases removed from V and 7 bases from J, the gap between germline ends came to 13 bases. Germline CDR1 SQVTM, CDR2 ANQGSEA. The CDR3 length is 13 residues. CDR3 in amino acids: CSVVRTEDGELFF. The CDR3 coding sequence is TGCAGCGTTGTGCGGACAGAGGACGGGGAGCTGTTTTTT.

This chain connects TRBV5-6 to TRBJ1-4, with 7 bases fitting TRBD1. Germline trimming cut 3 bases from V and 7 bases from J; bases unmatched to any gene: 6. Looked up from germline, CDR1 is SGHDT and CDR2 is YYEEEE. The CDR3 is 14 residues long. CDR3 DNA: TGTGCCAGCAGCTCCAGGGGGGGGACTGAAAAACTGTTTTTT. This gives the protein CASSSRGGTEKLFF.

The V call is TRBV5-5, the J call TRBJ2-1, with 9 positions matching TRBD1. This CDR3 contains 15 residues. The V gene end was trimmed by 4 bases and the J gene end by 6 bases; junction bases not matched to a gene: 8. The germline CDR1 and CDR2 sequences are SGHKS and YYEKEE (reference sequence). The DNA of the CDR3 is TGTGCCAGCAGCCGGGACAGGGCGGCCTCCAATGAGCAGTTCTTC. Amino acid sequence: CASSRDRAASNEQFF. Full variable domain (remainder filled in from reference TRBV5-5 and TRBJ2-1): DAGVTQSPTHLIKTRGQQVTLRCSPISGHKSVSWYQQVLGQGPQFIFQYYEKEERGRGNFPDRFSARQFPNYSSELNVNALLLGDSALYLCASSRDRAASNEQFFGPGTRLTVL.

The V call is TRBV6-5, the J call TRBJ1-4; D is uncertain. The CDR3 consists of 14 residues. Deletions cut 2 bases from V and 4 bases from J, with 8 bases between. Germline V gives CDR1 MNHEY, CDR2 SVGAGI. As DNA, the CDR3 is TGTGCCAGCAGTTACGGGCGGTTTAATGAAAAACTGTTTTTT. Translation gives CASSYGRFNEKLFF.

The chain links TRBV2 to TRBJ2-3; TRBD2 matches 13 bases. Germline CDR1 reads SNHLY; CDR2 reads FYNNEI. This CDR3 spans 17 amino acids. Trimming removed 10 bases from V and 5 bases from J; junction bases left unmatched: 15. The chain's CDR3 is CAMSRGTSGDAVDTQYF. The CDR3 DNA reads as TGTGCCATGTCACGCGGGACTAGCGGGGACGCGGTAGATACGCAGTATTTT. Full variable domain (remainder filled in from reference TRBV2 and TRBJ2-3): EPEVTQTPSHQVTQMGQEVILRCVPISNHLYFYWYRQILGQKVEFLVSFYNNEISEKSEIFDDQFSVERPDGSNFTLKIRSTKLEDSAMYFCAMSRGTSGDAVDTQYFGPGTRLTVL.

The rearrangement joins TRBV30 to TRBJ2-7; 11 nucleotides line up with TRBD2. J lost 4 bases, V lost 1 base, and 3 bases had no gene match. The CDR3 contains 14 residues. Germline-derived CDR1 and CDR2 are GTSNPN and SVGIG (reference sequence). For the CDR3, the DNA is TGTGCCTGGAGTGCCCCTAGCGGGAGGTACGAGCAGTACTTC. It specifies CAWSAPSGRYEQYF.

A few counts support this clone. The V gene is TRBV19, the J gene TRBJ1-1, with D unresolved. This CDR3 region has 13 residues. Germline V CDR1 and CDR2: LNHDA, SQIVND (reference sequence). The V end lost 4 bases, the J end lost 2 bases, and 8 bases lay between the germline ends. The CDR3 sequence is CASSNTDNTEAFF. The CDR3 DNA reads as TGTGCCAGTAGTAACACGGATAACACTGAAGCTTTCTTT.

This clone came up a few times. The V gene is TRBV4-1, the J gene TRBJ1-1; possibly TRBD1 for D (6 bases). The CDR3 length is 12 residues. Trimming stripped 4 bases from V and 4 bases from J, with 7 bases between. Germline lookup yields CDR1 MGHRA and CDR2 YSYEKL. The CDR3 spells CASSLQGTEAFF. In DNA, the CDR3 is TGCGCCAGCAGCCTACAGGGCACTGAAGCTTTCTTT.

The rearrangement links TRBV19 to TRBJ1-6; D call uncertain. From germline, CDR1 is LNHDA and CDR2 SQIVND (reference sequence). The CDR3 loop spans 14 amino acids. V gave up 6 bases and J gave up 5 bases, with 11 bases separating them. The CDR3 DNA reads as TGTGCCAGTAGGGGCGACTACAATAATTCACCCCTCCACTTT. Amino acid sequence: CASRGDYNNSPLHF.

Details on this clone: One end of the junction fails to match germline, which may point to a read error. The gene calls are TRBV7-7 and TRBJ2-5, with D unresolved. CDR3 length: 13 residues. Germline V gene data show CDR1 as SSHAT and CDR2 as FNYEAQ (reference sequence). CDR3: CASSPGLQETQYF. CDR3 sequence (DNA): TGTGCTAGCAGCCCCGGGCTACAAGAGACCCAGTACTTC.

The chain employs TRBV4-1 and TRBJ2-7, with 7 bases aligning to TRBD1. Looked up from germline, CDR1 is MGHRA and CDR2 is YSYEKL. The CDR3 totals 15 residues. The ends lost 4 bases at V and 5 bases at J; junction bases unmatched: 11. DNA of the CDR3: TGCGCCAGCAGCCTTATGACAGGGAAAGTCCACGAGCAGTACTTC. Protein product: CASSLMTGKVHEQYF.

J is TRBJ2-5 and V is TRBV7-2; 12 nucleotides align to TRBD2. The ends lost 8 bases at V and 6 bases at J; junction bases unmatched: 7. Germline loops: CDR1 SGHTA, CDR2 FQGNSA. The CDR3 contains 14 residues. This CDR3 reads CASGRLAGAQTQYF. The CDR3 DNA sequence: TGTGCCAGCGGAAGACTAGCGGGGGCCCAGACCCAGTACTTC.

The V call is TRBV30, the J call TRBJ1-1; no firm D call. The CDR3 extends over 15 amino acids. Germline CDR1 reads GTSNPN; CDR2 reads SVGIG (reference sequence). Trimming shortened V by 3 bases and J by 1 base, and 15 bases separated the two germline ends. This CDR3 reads CAWSPGGGRNTEAFF. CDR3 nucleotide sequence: TGTGCCTGGAGCCCAGGAGGCGGGCGGAACACTGAAGCTTTCTTT. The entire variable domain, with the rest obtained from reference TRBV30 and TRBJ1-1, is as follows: SQTIHQWPATLVQPVGSPLSLECTVEGTSNPNLYWYRQAAGRGLQLLFYSVGIGQISSEVPQNLSASRPQDRQFILSSKKLLLSDSGFYLCAWSPGGGRNTEAFFGQGTRLTVV.

CDR3 DNA sequence: TGTGCCAGCAGCCAAGAGGGGCTAGACAATGAGCAGTTCTTC. Its translation is CASSQEGLDNEQFF. This sequence joins TRBV4-2 and TRBJ2-1; D perhaps matches TRBD1 (5 bases). CDR1 is LGHNA and CDR2 is YNFKEQ in the germline V gene. The CDR3 spans 14 residues. Trimming shortened V by 0 bases and J by 5 bases, and 8 bases separated the two germline ends.

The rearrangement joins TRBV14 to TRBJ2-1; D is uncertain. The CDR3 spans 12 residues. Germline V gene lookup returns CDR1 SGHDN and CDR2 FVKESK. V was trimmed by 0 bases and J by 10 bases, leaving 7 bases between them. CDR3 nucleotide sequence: TGTGCCAGCAGCCAAGAGGCGGACGAGCAGTTCTTC. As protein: CASSQEADEQFF.

This CDR3 is CASSSWGTYEQYF. The CDR3 coding sequence is TGTGCCAGCAGCTCATGGGGGACCTACGAGCAGTACTTC. The V gene is TRBV13, the J gene TRBJ2-7; D may be TRBD1 or TRBD2 (5 bases each). Germline V gene lookup returns CDR1 PRHDT and CDR2 FYEKMQ (reference sequence). The CDR3 totals 13 residues. Trimming pared 4 bases from V and 2 bases from J, leaving 9 bases between.

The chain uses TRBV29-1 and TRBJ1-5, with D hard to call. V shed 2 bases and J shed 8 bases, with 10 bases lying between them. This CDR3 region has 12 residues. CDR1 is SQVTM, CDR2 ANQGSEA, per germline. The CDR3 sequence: CSVERGIEPQHF. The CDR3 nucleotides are TGCAGCGTTGAACGGGGAATTGAGCCCCAGCATTTT.

CDR3 sequence reads: CASSQSWGYNSPLHF. In nucleotides, the CDR3 is TGTGCCAGCAGCCAGAGTTGGGGTTATAATTCACCCCTCCACTTT. The chain recombines TRBV14 with TRBJ1-6, with D unresolved. The CDR3 extends over 15 amino acids. Germline CDR1 and CDR2: SGHDN and FVKESK. V was trimmed by 3 bases and J by 4 bases, leaving 10 bases between them.

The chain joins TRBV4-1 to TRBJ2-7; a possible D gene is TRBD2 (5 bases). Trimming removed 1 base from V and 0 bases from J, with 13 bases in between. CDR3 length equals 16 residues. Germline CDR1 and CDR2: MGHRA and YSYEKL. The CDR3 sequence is CASSQGLLGSSYEQYF. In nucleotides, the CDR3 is TGCGCCAGCAGCCAAGGTTTGTTAGGGAGCTCCTACGAGCAGTACTTC.

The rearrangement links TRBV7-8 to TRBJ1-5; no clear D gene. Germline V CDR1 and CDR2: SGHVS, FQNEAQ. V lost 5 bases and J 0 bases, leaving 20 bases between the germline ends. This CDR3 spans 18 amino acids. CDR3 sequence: CASSPGGMESYSNQPQHF. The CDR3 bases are TGTGCCAGCAGCCCAGGCGGGATGGAGTCCTATAGCAATCAGCCCCAGCATTTT.

CDR3 sequence (DNA): TGTGCCAGCAGCTTAGTCTCGGCTCCTCTCCAAGAGACCCAGTACTTC. This gives the protein CASSLVSAPLQETQYF. V gene TRBV7-8 combines with J gene TRBJ2-5; D uncertain. There are 16 residues in the CDR3. Deletions cut 1 base from V and 1 base from J, with 13 bases between. The V gene's germline CDR1 is SGHVS and CDR2 FQNEAQ. The full variable domain, completed using reference TRBV7-8 and TRBJ2-5, is GAGVSQSPRYKVAKRGQDVALRCDPISGHVSLFWYQQALGQGPEFLTYFQNEAQLDKSGLPSDRFFAERPEGSVSTLKIQRTQQEDSAVYLCASSLVSAPLQETQYFGPGTRLLVL.

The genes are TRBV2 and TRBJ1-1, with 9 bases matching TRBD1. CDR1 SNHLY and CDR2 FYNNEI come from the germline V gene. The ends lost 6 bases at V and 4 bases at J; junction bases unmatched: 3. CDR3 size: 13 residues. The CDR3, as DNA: TGTGCCAGCAGAACAGGGGGCGGCACTGAAGCTTTCTTT. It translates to CASRTGGGTEAFF. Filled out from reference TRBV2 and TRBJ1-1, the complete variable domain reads EPEVTQTPSHQVTQMGQEVILRCVPISNHLYFYWYRQILGQKVEFLVSFYNNEISEKSEIFDDQFSVERPDGSNFTLKIRSTKLEDSAMYFCASRTGGGTEAFFGQGTRLTVV.

As DNA, the CDR3 is TGTGCCAGCAGCTCTGGGTTTGTCTACACCTTC. Protein sequence: CASSSGFVYTF. V usage is TRBV5-6 and J usage is TRBJ1-2; D unclear. CDR1 and CDR2 (germline): SGHDT, YYEEEE. The CDR3 consists of 11 residues. Trimming left V 3 bases short and J 10 bases short, with 10 bases between. The variable domain in full, with the rest retrieved from reference TRBV5-6 and TRBJ1-2, is DAGVTQSPTHLIKTRGQQVTLRCSPKSGHDTVSWYQQALGQGPQFIFQYYEEEERQRGNFPDRFSGHQFPNYSSELNVNALLLGDSALYLCASSSGFVYTFGSGTRLTVV.

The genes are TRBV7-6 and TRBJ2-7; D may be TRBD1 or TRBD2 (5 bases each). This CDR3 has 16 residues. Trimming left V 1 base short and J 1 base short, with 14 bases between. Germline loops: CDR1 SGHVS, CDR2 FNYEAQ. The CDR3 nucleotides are TGTGCCAGCAGCTTAGTGGGGGTGGAAGGGTCCTACGAGCAGTACTTC. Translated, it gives CASSLVGVEGSYEQYF.

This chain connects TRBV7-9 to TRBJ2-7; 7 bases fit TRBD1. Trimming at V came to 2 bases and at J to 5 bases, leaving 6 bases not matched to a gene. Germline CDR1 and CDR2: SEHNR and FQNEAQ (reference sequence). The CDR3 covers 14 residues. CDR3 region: CASSLQGGLDEQYF. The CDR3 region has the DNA TGTGCCAGCAGCTTACAAGGGGGCCTCGACGAGCAGTACTTC.